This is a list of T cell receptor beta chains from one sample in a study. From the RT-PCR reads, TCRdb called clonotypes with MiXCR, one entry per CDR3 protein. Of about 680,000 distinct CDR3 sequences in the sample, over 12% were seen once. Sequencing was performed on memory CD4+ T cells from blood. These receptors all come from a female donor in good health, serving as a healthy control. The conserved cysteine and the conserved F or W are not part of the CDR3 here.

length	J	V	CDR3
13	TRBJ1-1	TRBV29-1	SVATGSARVTEAF
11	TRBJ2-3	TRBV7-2	ASSLEWEDTQY
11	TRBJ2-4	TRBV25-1	ASGGTAVDIQY
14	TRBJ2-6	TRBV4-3	ASSQGTGSGANVLT
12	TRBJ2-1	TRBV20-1	SVIGLADYNEQF
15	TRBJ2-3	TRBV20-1	SAQTPRAGGATDTQY
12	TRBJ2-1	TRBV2	ASFPGGPGNEQF
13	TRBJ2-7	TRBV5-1	ASSLAHGELGEQY
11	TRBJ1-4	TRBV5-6	ASSWDSGGKLF
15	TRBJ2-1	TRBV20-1	SASGLAGGSSYNEQF
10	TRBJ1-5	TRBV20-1	SASQGRQPQH
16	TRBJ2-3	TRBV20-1	SADLTAGGPTYTDTQY
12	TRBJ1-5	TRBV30	AWGSGTGFRPQH
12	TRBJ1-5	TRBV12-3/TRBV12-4	ASSLGPSNQPQH
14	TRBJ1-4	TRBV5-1	ASSSLTGSTNEKLF
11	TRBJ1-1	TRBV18	ASSTDRDTEAF
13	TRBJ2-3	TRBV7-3	ASSSTGTNADTQY
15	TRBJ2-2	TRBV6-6	ASSYPGLAGNTGELF
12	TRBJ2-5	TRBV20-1	SARVAGGLETQY
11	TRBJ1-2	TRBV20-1	SADRGLRYGYT
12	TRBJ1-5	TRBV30	AWSEVYSNQPQH
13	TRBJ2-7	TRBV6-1	ASSEYPLPSYEQY
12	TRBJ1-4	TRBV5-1	ASSLGQGREKLF
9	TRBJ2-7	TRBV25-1	ASSELQAIH
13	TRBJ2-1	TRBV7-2	ASSPSGGQHNEQF
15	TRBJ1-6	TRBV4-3	ASSQDSGSSYNSPLH
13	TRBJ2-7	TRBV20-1	SARGISREFDEQY
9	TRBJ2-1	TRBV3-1	ASSGEGPEF
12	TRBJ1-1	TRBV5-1	ASSQTGPDTEAF
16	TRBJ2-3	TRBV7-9	ASSLGRLGQIFADTQY
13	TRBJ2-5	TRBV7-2	ASSLGGMYQETQY
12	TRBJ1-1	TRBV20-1	SAWASRGGTEAF
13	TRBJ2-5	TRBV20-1	SAYIRDRGKETQY
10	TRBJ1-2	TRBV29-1	SVADREFGYT
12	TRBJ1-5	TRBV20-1	SALPQFTHQPQH
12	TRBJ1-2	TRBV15	ATSRVTGTYGYT
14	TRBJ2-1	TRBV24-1	ATSDTRQGPYNEQF
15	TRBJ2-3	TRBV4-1	ASSQAGRFPSTDTQY
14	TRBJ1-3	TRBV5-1	ASSLAPLSSGNTIY
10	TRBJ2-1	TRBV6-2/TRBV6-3	ASSYLREGQF
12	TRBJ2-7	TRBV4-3	ASSHTQGPYEQY
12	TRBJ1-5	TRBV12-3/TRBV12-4	ASSGLMSNQPQH
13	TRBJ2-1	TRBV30	AWSVGGSRYNEQF
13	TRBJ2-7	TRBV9	ASSVAMGSAYEQY
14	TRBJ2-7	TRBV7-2	ASSLMASGGFSEQY
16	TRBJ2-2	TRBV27	ASSLGFRAGGNTGELF
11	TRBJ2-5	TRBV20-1	SAGPIKQETQY
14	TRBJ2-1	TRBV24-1	ATSDPAGGSYNEQF
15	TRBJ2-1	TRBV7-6	ASSFDSGRAGYNEQF
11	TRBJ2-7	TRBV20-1	SAPLAGGNEQY
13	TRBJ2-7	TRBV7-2	ASSSGTSGTYEQY